The 14 T cell receptor beta chains given below trace back to one sample, sequenced in a study of T cells in Graves' hyperthyroidism and ophthalmopathy (dated by TCRdb to the late 2010s). The library relied on multiplex PCR. The sequencer was an Illumina HiSeq 2000. TCR beta CDR3 regions were amplified from RNA transcripts. The first round of RT-PCR for the TCR CDR3 was performed with the HTBI primer set and the Qiagen OneStep RT-PCR kit. TCRdb itself trimmed the public reads at Q25 with fastp, ran MiXCR and retained productive beta chains. Every distinct CDR3 protein forms one entry, paired with its most common genes and DNA. For this sample the table gives under 800,000 distinct CDR3 sequences, of which 14% were detected only once. 10% to 13% of the sample is taken by the ten largest. Material for sequencing was blood. All receptors come from a woman younger than 35 with Graves' hyperthyroidism.

This clonotype was observed a handful of times. The genes are TRBV30 and TRBJ2-7; 7 nucleotides agree with TRBD2. The CDR3 consists of 15 residues. The germline CDR1 and CDR2 sequences are GTSNPN and SVGIG (reference sequence). The trim removed 5 bases at V and 1 base at J, leaving 11 bases unmatched. CDR3 nucleotide sequence: TGTGCCTGGGGTGAGATGAGGGAGGGTTCCTACGAGCAGTACTTC. This translates into CAWGEMREGSYEQYF.

This clonotype was recorded many times. V is TRBV10-3 and J is TRBJ1-2; D may be TRBD1 (5 bases). V was trimmed by 4 bases and J by 6 bases, leaving 21 bases between them. This CDR3 has 16 residues. CDR1 is ENHRY, CDR2 SYGVKD, per germline. The CDR3 sequence is CAISASGAGSNDGYTF. The CDR3 DNA sequence: TGTGCCATCAGTGCGAGTGGGGCCGGCTCAAACGATGGCTACACCTTC.

This chain uses TRBV15 with TRBJ2-7, with 8 bases matching TRBD2. CDR3 length equals 14 residues. Germline V lookup: CDR1 LNHNV, CDR2 YYDKDF (reference sequence). The V gene end was trimmed by 1 base and the J gene end by 10 bases; junction bases not matched to a gene: 9. The CDR3 region is CATSRVLQLAEQYF. The DNA for the CDR3 is TGTGCCACCAGCAGAGTCCTTCAACTAGCGGAACAGTACTTC.

This chain links TRBV9 with TRBJ2-5, with D uncertain. This CDR3 is built from 14 residues. Germline values: CDR1 SGDLS, CDR2 YYNGEE. Deletions cut 0 bases from V and 2 bases from J, with 8 bases between. The CDR3 sequence is CASSVGASQETQYF. The DNA for the CDR3 is TGTGCCAGCAGCGTAGGGGCTAGTCAAGAGACCCAGTACTTC.

This clonotype was seen ten or more times. The chain carries TRBV28 and TRBJ2-1, with D possibly TRBD2 on 5 matching bases. V lost 4 bases, J lost 2 bases, and 18 bases lay in between. CDR1 MDHEN and CDR2 SYDVKM come from the germline V gene. The CDR3 runs to 17 residues. CDR3 nucleotides: TGTGCCAGCAGTTGGGCCCTTGGAGGACGGACCTACAATGAGCAGTTCTTC. Translation gives CASSWALGGRTYNEQFF.

Many counts were recorded for this clonotype. The V call is TRBV30, the J call TRBJ2-2; no reliable D call. The CDR3 is 15 residues long. Between the trimmed V and J ends, which lost 2 bases and 3 bases, there was a span of 13 bases. The germline V gene has CDR1 GTSNPN and CDR2 SVGIG (reference sequence). The CDR3 nucleotides are TGTGCCTGGAGTCCCCCCGATTCGGACACCGGGGAGCTGTTTTTT. The encoded protein is CAWSPPDSDTGELFF.

This clonotype was counted at least ten times. The genes are TRBV7-8 and TRBJ2-3; D remains unclear. The length of the CDR3 is 15 residues. Trimming shortened V by 5 bases and J by 0 bases, and 12 bases separated the two germline ends. Germline loops: CDR1 SGHVS, CDR2 FQNEAQ. CDR3 amino acids: CASSPLRTSTDTQYF. CDR3 in DNA: TGTGCCAGCAGCCCCCTGAGAACTAGCACAGATACGCAGTATTTT.

CDR3 bases: TGTGCCAGCAGCAGAAGGGGCTTGAAAGAGACCCAGTACTTC. Translating gives CASSRRGLKETQYF. The chain carries TRBV2 and TRBJ2-5; D might be TRBD1 (5 bases). The CDR3 runs 14 residues. V dropped 6 bases and J dropped 3 bases, with 14 bases sitting between them. CDR1 and CDR2 from the germline V gene are SNHLY and FYNNEI.

The CDR3 reads CASSPHRGPDSPLHF. In nucleotides, the CDR3 is TGTGCCAGCAGCCCTCACAGGGGCCCGGATTCACCCCTCCACTTT. The rearrangement links TRBV7-9 to TRBJ1-6; 7 nucleotides match TRBD1. The CDR3 spans 15 residues. Per the germline V gene, CDR1 is SEHNR and CDR2 is FQNEAQ (reference sequence). J was trimmed by 8 bases and V by 5 bases; bases with no gene match: 9.

This clonotype was seen many times. The rearrangement joins TRBV20-1 to TRBJ1-1, with no clear D. Per the germline V gene, CDR1 is DFQATT and CDR2 is SNEGSKA (reference sequence). CDR3 length equals 13 residues. Trimming removed 3 bases from V and 1 base from J, with 9 bases in between. The CDR3 spells CSASGNTNTEAFF. As DNA, the CDR3 is TGCAGTGCTAGTGGCAATACGAACACTGAAGCTTTCTTT.

There are many counts of this clonotype. This sequence joins TRBV28 and TRBJ1-6, with TRBD1 matching over 7 bases. CDR1 and CDR2 (germline): MDHEN, SYDVKM. Unmatched junction bases numbered 5, after V lost 1 base and J lost 8 bases. The CDR3 is made up of 15 amino acids. The CDR3 nucleotides read TGTGCCAGCAGTTTATTTGACAGGGTTTATTCACCCCTCCACTTT. The encoded protein is CASSLFDRVYSPLHF.

This clonotype was seen only a few times. V is TRBV10-3 and J is TRBJ2-5; weak D call: TRBD2 (6 bases). V shed 0 bases and J shed 6 bases, with 14 bases lying between them. The CDR3 has 15 amino acids. Germline V CDR1 and CDR2: ENHRY, SYGVKD. DNA of the CDR3: TGTGCCATCAGTGAGTCCTGGGGAGGAGGGAAGACCCAGTACTTC. Amino acids: CAISESWGGGKTQYF.

The chain carries TRBV29-1 and TRBJ2-7; D is unresolved. This CDR3 region has 13 residues. The V gene lost 5 bases and the J gene lost 0 bases, with 11 bases spanning the gap. The germline V gene has CDR1 SQVTM and CDR2 ANQGSEA. The CDR3 spells CSVSPGGSYEQYF. The CDR3 bases are TGCAGCGTTTCCCCTGGCGGCTCCTACGAGCAGTACTTC.

This clonotype was seen at least ten times. The chain is built from TRBV19 and TRBJ2-7, with 10 bases lining up with TRBD2. The trim removed 8 bases at V and 3 bases at J, leaving 13 bases unmatched. This CDR3 is built from 16 residues. CDR1 is LNHDA and CDR2 is SQIVND in the germline V gene (reference sequence). This CDR3 reads CASSEEEASGGYEQYF. The CDR3 bases are TGTGCCAGTTCGGAAGAGGAAGCTAGCGGGGGCTACGAGCAGTACTTC.